Listed below are T cell receptor beta chains from one sample, sequenced in a study of blood T cell repertoires in COVID-19. Method: immunoSEQ multiplex PCR; TCRdb's copy keeps in-frame clones and lacks some. The sample records 200,000 to 300,000 clones, 85% being singletons. Sequencing used peripheral blood. The receptors shown here come from a woman in her sixties with active or convalescent COVID-19. Each CDR3 is given with its conserved first and last residue. Each record gives: clone size, J gene, D gene, V gene, CDR3 protein, CDR3 DNA. The D gene is left open where the match is weak. For some rows the clone size is stated as once, few or many, or as a class when expanded; others skip it.

>-|TRBJ2-3|TRBD2|TRBV2
CASSDAWRTSGKKDTQYF
TGTGCCAGCAGTGACGCCTGGCGGACTAGCGGGAAGAAAGATACGCAGTATTTT
>-|TRBJ1-5|-|TRBV4-2
CASSQNVGGQPQHF
TGTGCCAGCAGCCAAAACGTCGGTGGTCAGCCCCAGCATTTT
>-|TRBJ2-2|TRBD2|TRBV7-9
CASSLGLAARAGELFF
TGTGCCAGCAGCTTAGGACTAGCGGCCAGGGCCGGGGAGCTGTTTTTT
>-|TRBJ1-3|-|TRBV5-1
CASSPRPAGSSGNTIYF
TGCGCCAGCAGCCCCAGGCCCGCAGGAAGCTCTGGAAACACCATATATTTT
>-|TRBJ2-2|-|TRBV10-3
CAISGERPNTGELFF
TGTGCCATCAGTGGGGAGCGGCCGAACACCGGGGAGCTGTTTTTT
>once|TRBJ2-7|TRBD2|TRBV6-1
CASSEVGLAGSYEQYF
TGTGCCAGCAGTGAAGTTGGTCTAGCGGGTTCCTACGAGCAGTACTTC
>-|TRBJ2-1|TRBD1|TRBV19
CASSVRGLNEQFF
TGTGCCAGTAGTGTGAGGGGGCTCAATGAGCAGTTCTTC
>-|TRBJ2-7|-|TRBV28
CASSSPWGWKGVISYEQYF
TGTGCCAGCAGTTCCCCTTGGGGGTGGAAGGGGGTCATATCCTACGAGCAGTACTTC
>once|TRBJ2-1|-|TRBV7-9
CASSGDTWGPPKMNEQFF
TGTGCCAGCAGCGGGGATACTTGGGGGCCCCCAAAAATGAATGAGCAGTTCTTC
>-|TRBJ2-3|TRBD2|TRBV7-3
CASSYTTISGGRTDTQYF
TGTGCCAGCAGCTACACCACGATCTCGGGAGGCAGGACAGATACGCAGTATTTT
>-|TRBJ1-6|-|TRBV28
CASRRGGDSFNSPLHF
TGTGCCAGCAGACGGGGGGGCGACTCTTTCAATTCACCCCTCCACTTT
>few|TRBJ2-7|TRBD1|TRBV7-9
CASTPGTGTYEQYF
TGTGCCAGCACCCCGGGGACAGGAACCTACGAGCAGTACTTC
>-|TRBJ2-3|-|TRBV5-1
CASSLGRAGSLDDTQYF
TGCGCCAGCAGCTTGGGGCGAGCGGGCAGCCTTGATGATACGCAGTATTTT
>-|TRBJ2-7|-|TRBV12-3/TRBV12-4
CASSLLYEQYF
TGTGCCAGCAGTTTACTGTACGAGCAGTACTTC
>-|TRBJ1-6|-|TRBV12-5
CASGLGTENNSPLHF
TGTGCTAGTGGTTTGGGGACAGAGAATAATTCACCCCTCCACTTT
>-|TRBJ1-2|TRBD1|TRBV2
CASRGPGTGGGYTF
TGTGCCAGCAGGGGTCCCGGGACAGGGGGTGGCTACACCTTC
>-|TRBJ2-2|-|TRBV4-1
CASSQGKGGVGRGTGELFF
TGCGCCAGCAGCCAAGGCAAGGGCGGAGTGGGCCGGGGGACCGGGGAGCTGTTTTTT
>-|TRBJ2-1|TRBD2|TRBV2
CAHSTSGSLEQFF
TGTGCCCACTCGACTAGCGGGAGCCTTGAGCAGTTCTTC
>-|TRBJ2-7|-|TRBV10-1
CASSETQGPTGLEQYF
TGCGCCAGCAGTGAGACCCAGGGGCCCACCGGTCTGGAGCAGTACTTC
>-|TRBJ2-7|-|TRBV7-2
CASSLDSNNEQYF
TGTGCCAGCAGCTTAGATAGTAATAACGAGCAGTACTTC
>-|TRBJ1-5|TRBD1|TRBV28
CASTIYRGNENNQPQHF
TGTGCCAGCACCATTTACAGGGGGAATGAAAACAATCAGCCCCAGCATTTT
>-|TRBJ2-2|TRBD1|TRBV11-2
CASWDRNTGELFF
TGTGCCAGCTGGGACAGGAACACCGGGGAGCTGTTTTTT
>-|TRBJ2-2|-|TRBV6-6
CASSRDSLSTGELFF
TGTGCCAGCAGCCGGGACTCCCTATCCACCGGGGAGCTGTTTTTT
>-|TRBJ2-2|-|TRBV7-9
CASSPLGGANTGELFF
TGTGCCAGCAGTCCCCTGGGGGGGGCCAACACCGGGGAGCTGTTTTTT
>few|TRBJ1-5|-|TRBV16
CASNPDRNQPQHF
TGTGCCAGCAACCCTGACAGAAATCAGCCCCAGCATTTT
>-|TRBJ2-5|TRBD1|TRBV20-1
CSASHRTGSTVETQYF
TGCAGTGCGAGTCATCGGACAGGGTCCACGGTAGAGACCCAGTACTTC
>-|TRBJ1-2|-|TRBV4-1
CASSQVSALANYGYTF
TGCGCCAGCAGCCAAGTATCTGCGTTGGCTAACTATGGCTACACCTTC
>-|TRBJ2-3|TRBD2|TRBV5-1
CASSLLAGFTDTQYF
TGCGCCAGCAGCTTGCTAGCGGGATTCACAGATACGCAGTATTTT
>once|TRBJ2-7|TRBD1|TRBV7-9
CASSFTGVNEQYF
TGTGCCAGCAGCTTCACAGGGGTGAACGAGCAGTACTTC
>once|TRBJ1-1|TRBD1|TRBV19
CASGGTVTQAFF
TGTGCCAGTGGAGGGACAGTCACACAAGCTTTCTTT
>-|TRBJ1-4|-|TRBV11-3
CFPQGAGALLEKLFF
TGTTTCCCCCAGGGCGCAGGGGCCCTACTGGAAAAACTGTTTTTT
>-|TRBJ1-1|-|TRBV5-5
CASSLGLPAQGAFF
TGTGCCAGCAGCTTAGGCCTGCCCGCACAGGGTGCTTTCTTT
>-|TRBJ1-3|-|TRBV5-1
CASSLEARGNTIYF
TGCGCCAGCAGCCTCGAGGCGAGGGGAAACACCATATATTTT
>-|TRBJ1-2|-|TRBV2
CASSEFLNRPYGYTF
TGTGCCAGCAGTGAATTCTTAAACAGGCCCTATGGCTACACCTTC
>once|TRBJ2-1|-|TRBV6-1
CASSEQGGEQFF
TGTGCCAGCAGTGAACAGGGAGGTGAGCAGTTCTTC
>-|TRBJ1-2|TRBD1|TRBV11-3
CASSRGTGADGYTF
TGTGCCAGCAGCCGAGGGACAGGGGCAGATGGCTACACCTTC
>once|TRBJ2-7|TRBD1|TRBV2
CASRGQGLHEQYF
TGTGCCAGCAGAGGACAGGGGCTCCACGAGCAGTACTTC
>few|TRBJ2-7|TRBD2|TRBV19
CASSPLAVSSYEQYF
TGTGCCAGTAGTCCACTAGCGGTGAGCTCCTACGAGCAGTACTTC
>-|TRBJ2-3|TRBD1|TRBV24-1
CATSEPRTGPLGDTQYF
TGTGCCACCAGTGAACCCCGGACAGGACCACTGGGAGATACGCAGTATTTT
>-|TRBJ2-1|TRBD2|TRBV7-9
CASSFVLAGVLFF
TGTGCCAGCAGCTTCGTGCTAGCGGGGGTCCTTTTCTTC
>-|TRBJ2-2|-|TRBV9
CASSPFGANTGELFF
TGTGCCAGCTCACCCTTTGGAGCGAACACCGGGGAGCTGTTTTTT
>-|TRBJ2-3|TRBD2|TRBV7-6
CASSLRSGGADVADTQYF
TGTGCCAGCAGCTTACGTAGCGGGGGGGCAGATGTTGCAGATACGCAGTATTTT
>-|TRBJ1-4|-|TRBV2
CASNVAGTNEKLFF
TGTGCCAGCAACGTCGCCGGGACTAATGAAAAACTGTTTTTT
>-|TRBJ1-1|-|TRBV6-5
CASSYSTGEAFF
TGTGCCAGCAGTTACTCAACTGGTGAAGCTTTCTTT
>-|TRBJ1-2|-|TRBV5-4
CASSPDRGDGYTF
TGTGCCAGCAGCCCTGATCGGGGGGATGGCTACACCTTC
>-|TRBJ1-3|-|TRBV5-1
CASREGDGNTIYF
TGCGCCAGCAGGGAGGGCGACGGAAACACCATATATTTT
>-|TRBJ1-3|-|TRBV28
CASSGSGNTIYF
TGTGCCAGCTCGGGGTCTGGAAACACCATATATTTT
>-|TRBJ1-1|-|TRBV12-3/TRBV12-4
CASSLTVEAFF
TGTGCCAGCAGTTTGACAGTAGAAGCTTTCTTT
>-|TRBJ2-1|-|TRBV9
CASSVGQDFYNEQFF
TGTGCCAGCAGCGTAGGGCAGGACTTTTACAATGAGCAGTTCTTC
>-|TRBJ2-1|TRBD1|TRBV7-6
CASSSRQGVYNEQFF
TGTGCCAGCAGCTCCCGACAGGGGGTCTACAATGAGCAGTTCTTC
>-|TRBJ2-2|-|TRBV6-5
CASKATSNAAGELFF
TGTGCCAGCAAAGCAACTAGCAATGCCGCCGGGGAGCTGTTTTTT
>few|TRBJ2-2|TRBD2|TRBV14
CASRRGGNTGELFF
TGTGCCAGCAGGCGGGGGGGCAACACCGGGGAGCTGTTTTTT